Relative to its sample, the clone carrying this T cell receptor beta chain is medium-sized. Its target is not known. This specimen belongs to a study of vaccination and CD4 T cells after COVID-19. Study at large: Investigators took post-vaccine samples a median 72 days after dose two, within a range of 14 to 241.

Treatment of the sample: roughly 11-day PBMC culture with coronavirus spike peptide pools or control peptides (ViraFEST assay). Gathering of the CD4+ T cells, from the unexposed donor, took place before the COVID-19 pandemic (2011-2018). The Oncomine TCR Beta short-read assay generated sequence data from the DNA of cultured CD4+ T cells. TCRdb redid the calling of the PCR reads with MiXCR, one entry per CDR3 protein. The repertoire consists of fewer than 1,500 distinct CDR3 sequences, with approximately 20% occurring once and the leading ten covering 55% to 75%. The CDR3 is 14 amino acids. Germline values: CDR1 SEHNR, CDR2 FQNEAQ (reference sequence). Unmatched junction bases numbered 4, after V lost 5 bases and J lost 1 base.

The sample comprised CD4+ T cells from blood, cultured in vitro. This chain joins TRBV7-9 and TRBJ1-2; 7 positions agree with TRBD1. This receptor was taken from a human donor in good health. In DNA form, the CDR3 reads TGTGCCAGCAGCGTTACAGGGGTTAACTATGGCTACACCTTC. It is translated as CASSVTGVNYGYTF.